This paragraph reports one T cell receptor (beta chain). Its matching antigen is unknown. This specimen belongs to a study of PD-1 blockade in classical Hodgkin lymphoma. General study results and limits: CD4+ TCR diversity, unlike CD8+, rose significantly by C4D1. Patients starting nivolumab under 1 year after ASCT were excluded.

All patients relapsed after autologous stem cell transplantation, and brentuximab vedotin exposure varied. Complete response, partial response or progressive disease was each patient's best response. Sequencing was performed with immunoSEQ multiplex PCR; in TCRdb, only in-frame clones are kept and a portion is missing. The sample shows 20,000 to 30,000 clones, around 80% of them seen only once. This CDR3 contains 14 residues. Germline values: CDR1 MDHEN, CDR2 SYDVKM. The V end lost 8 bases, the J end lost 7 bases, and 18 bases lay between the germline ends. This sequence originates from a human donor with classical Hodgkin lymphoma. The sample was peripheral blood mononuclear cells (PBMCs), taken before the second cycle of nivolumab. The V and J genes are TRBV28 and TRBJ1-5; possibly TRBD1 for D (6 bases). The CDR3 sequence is CASPGRGGPQPQHF. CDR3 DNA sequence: TGTGCCAGCCCCGGACGGGGGGGGCCACAGCCCCAGCATTTT.